The clone carrying this TCR beta chain was seen more than once but under ten times. Its antigen is currently unknown. This entry comes from a study of cytomegalovirus exposure and HLA in healthy donors. Study-level findings and limits: A prior analysis recorded that most TCR beta V segments were productive about 87% or about 30% of the time. CMV serostatus was the only immune exposure information that was available.

Primers for the PCR totalled 60 Vbeta and 13 Jbeta. Clones were read by immunoSEQ multiplex PCR, and TCRdb kept only the in-frame ones, dropping some. Of 90,000 to 100,000 clones listed, 74% are singletons. This CDR3 is 13 amino acids long. With V trimmed by 4 bases and J by 5 bases, 2 bases remained unmatched. Germline V gene data show CDR1 as SGHRS and CDR2 as YFSETQ. Among the donors, all were healthy bone marrow donors. Sequenced material: PBMCs. The clonotype comes from a male donor in good health and CMV-seronegative. The chain is built from TRBV5-1 and TRBJ2-1; 8 bases fit TRBD2. The CDR3 bases are TGCGCCAGCAGCCCGCGGGGGGACAATGAGCAGTTCTTC. Its translation is CASSPRGDNEQFF.